One and the same sample provided the 25 T cell receptor beta chains below, sequenced in a study of blood T cell repertoires in COVID-19. Repertoires were generated with immunoSEQ multiplex PCR, while TCRdb's copy carries only in-frame clones and drops some. The repertoire holds approximately 170,000 clones, with around 86% as singletons. The source material was peripheral blood. These receptors all come from a man in his 70s who had recovered from COVID-19.

The chain employs TRBV7-9 and TRBJ2-1; 12 nucleotides agree with TRBD2. The germline V gene has CDR1 SEHNR and CDR2 FQNEAQ (reference sequence). This CDR3 is built from 16 residues. The V segment lost 4 bases and the J segment 10 bases; nucleotides outside the gene matches: 11. The chain's CDR3 is CASSSLTSGSLREQFF. The CDR3 nucleotides read TGTGCCAGCAGCTCGTTGACTAGCGGGAGTTTACGGGAGCAGTTCTTC.

This clone was found once. The rearrangement links TRBV7-2 to TRBJ2-2; 11 bases are shared with TRBD2. This CDR3 is 16 amino acids long. Germline CDR1 is SGHTA and CDR2 is FQGNSA. The V segment lost 0 bases and the J segment 7 bases; nucleotides outside the gene matches: 4. The CDR3 DNA is TGTGCCAGCAGCTTAGCGACTAGCGGGACGGGCGGGGAGCTGTTTTTT. Protein product: CASSLATSGTGGELFF.

V and J are TRBV2 and TRBJ2-1; 12 bases fit TRBD2. The germline CDR1 and CDR2 sequences are SNHLY and FYNNEI. The length of the CDR3 is 17 residues. The junction had 7 bases not matched to a gene; V was cut back by 7 bases and J by 0 bases. The CDR3 spells CASTGLAGLSSYNEQFF. DNA for the CDR3: TGTGCCAGCACCGGACTAGCGGGATTGAGCTCCTACAATGAGCAGTTCTTC.

V gene TRBV25-1 combines with J gene TRBJ2-4; TRBD2 agrees at 7 bases. V lost 4 bases to trimming and J lost 6 bases; unmatched junction nucleotides: 6. The CDR3 loop spans 14 amino acids. The germline CDR1 and CDR2 sequences are MGHDK and SYGVNS. The CDR3 bases are TGTGCCAGCAGTGTTAGCGGCGGGGGAAACATTCAGTACTTC. Translation gives CASSVSGGGNIQYF.

The sample holds one count of this clone. This chain joins TRBV9 and TRBJ2-3; the D gene is possibly TRBD2 (6 bases). In germline, CDR1 is SGDLS, CDR2 YYNGEE. Trimming pared 7 bases from V and 0 bases from J, leaving 12 bases between. CDR3 size: 14 residues. The CDR3 region has the DNA TGTGCCAGCGGACGGAGGGGAAGCACAGATACGCAGTATTTT. Amino acid sequence: CASGRRGSTDTQYF.

The genes are TRBV12-2 and TRBJ1-2; the D call of TRBD1 is as the table states it, not checked on the DNA. TRBV12-2 is a documented pseudogene. CDR3 length equals 15 residues. In DNA form, the CDR3 reads TGTGCAAGTCGCTCACTTCCGGGACAGAACTATGGCTACACCTTC. This gives the protein CASRSLPGQNYGYTF.

The V gene is TRBV29-1, the J gene TRBJ2-1; 8 bases map to TRBD2. V was pared by 6 bases and J by 3 bases, with 7 bases of the junction left unmatched. Germline V CDR1 and CDR2: SQVTM, ANQGSEA. The CDR3 runs to 14 residues. CDR3 sequence (DNA): TGCAGCGTAGAAAAGCGGGAGTACTACAATGAGCAGTTCTTC. Translating gives CSVEKREYYNEQFF.

The chain couples TRBV6-5 to TRBJ1-5; 8 bases are a match to TRBD1. Germline-derived CDR1 and CDR2 are MNHEY and SVGAGI. This CDR3 contains 14 residues. The ends lost 6 bases at V and 7 bases at J; junction bases unmatched: 8. CDR3 nucleotides: TGTGCCAGCAGACGTGGACAGGGTCGGCAGCCCCAGCATTTT. It codes for CASRRGQGRQPQHF.

This chain's CDR3 is CASSYHVRESEQFF. In DNA, the CDR3 is TGTGCCAGCAGTTACCACGTCAGGGAATCTGAGCAGTTCTTC. The rearrangement links TRBV6-6 to TRBJ2-1, with D maybe TRBD1 (5 bases). The germline CDR1 and CDR2 sequences are MNHNY and SVGAGI (reference sequence). The CDR3 is 14 residues long. V lost 2 bases, J lost 9 bases, and 14 bases lay in between.

The chain couples TRBV5-1 to TRBJ2-3, with D possibly TRBD1 on 5 matching bases. Germline CDR1 reads SGHRS; CDR2 reads YFSETQ. The CDR3 extends over 16 amino acids. V was pared by 0 bases and J by 2 bases, with 13 bases between. DNA of the CDR3: TGCGCCAGCAGCTTGGGGCCAGGGTCCTACACAGATACGCAGTATTTT. It specifies CASSLGPGSYTDTQYF. The full variable domain, its missing parts supplied by reference TRBV5-1 and TRBJ2-3, is KAGVTQTPRYLIKTRGQQVTLSCSPISGHRSVSWYQQTPGQGLQFLFEYFSETQRNKGNFPGRFSGRQFSNSRSEMNVSTLELGDSALYLCASSLGPGSYTDTQYFGPGTRLTVL.

The chain joins TRBV4-3 to TRBJ2-2, with 12 bases lining up with TRBD2. In germline, CDR1 is LGHNA, CDR2 YSLEER. V lost 6 bases and J lost 2; bases outside the gene matches: 1. This CDR3 has 15 residues. The CDR3 loop reads CASSGLAGNTGELFF. The CDR3 region has the DNA TGCGCCAGCAGTGGACTAGCGGGAAACACCGGGGAGCTGTTTTTT.

This sequence joins TRBV5-1 and TRBJ2-5, with D maybe TRBD1 (5 bases). V was cut by 0 bases and J by 1 base, with 13 bases left in between. The CDR3 consists of 16 residues. The germline gives CDR1 SGHRS, CDR2 YFSETQ. This chain's CDR3 is CASSLEGARTQETQYF. DNA for the CDR3: TGCGCCAGCAGCTTGGAAGGGGCAAGGACCCAAGAGACCCAGTACTTC.

V is TRBV12-3 or TRBV12-4 and J is TRBJ1-2; D uncertain. The CDR3 length is 13 residues. V was pared by 0 bases and J by 8 bases, with 10 bases between. CDR3 in amino acids: CASSLAQTSGYTF. The CDR3 region has the DNA TGTGCCAGCAGTTTAGCGCAGACATCCGGCTACACCTTC.

This chain links TRBV4-3 with TRBJ2-6; maybe TRBD1 (6 bases). The germline V gene encodes CDR1 LGHNA and CDR2 YSLEER. The V gene lost 1 base and the J gene lost 0 bases, with 13 bases spanning the gap. This CDR3 is built from 18 residues. The CDR3 is CASSQGAGVISGANVLTF. The CDR3 nucleotides read TGCGCCAGCAGCCAAGGGGCAGGGGTGATCTCTGGGGCCAACGTCCTGACTTTC.

The chain couples TRBV18 to TRBJ2-6, with a possible D match to TRBD2 (5 bases). From germline, CDR1 is KGHSH and CDR2 LQKENI. The CDR3 contains 15 residues. V lost 1 base and J lost 2, with 6 bases in between. The CDR3 coding sequence is TGTGCCAGCTCACCACGGGGAGCTGGGGCCAACGTCCTGACTTTC. Its translation: CASSPRGAGANVLTF.

The rearrangement links TRBV5-6 to TRBJ2-3; 8 positions agree with TRBD1. Unmatched junction bases numbered 7, after V lost 4 bases and J lost 0 bases. This CDR3 region has 16 residues. Looked up from germline, CDR1 is SGHDT and CDR2 is YYEEEE. CDR3 DNA: TGTGCCAGCAGCACGGGACAGGACATTAGCACAGATACGCAGTATTTT. Translated, it gives CASSTGQDISTDTQYF.

The chain combines TRBV29-1 with TRBJ2-7, with D unclear. Germline V lookup: CDR1 SQVTM, CDR2 ANQGSEA. The CDR3 has 12 amino acids. Trimming took 4 bases from V and 1 from J, leaving 8 bases between them. The CDR3 here is CSVGSSSYEQYF. The DNA of the CDR3 is TGCAGCGTTGGTTCGTCTTCCTACGAGCAGTACTTC.

The chain combines TRBV11-2 with TRBJ2-7; TRBD2 matches 9 bases. The length of the CDR3 is 15 residues. The germline gives CDR1 SGHAT, CDR2 FQNNGV. V was clipped by 5 bases and J by 4 bases; unmatched bases: 9. The CDR3, as DNA: TGTGCCAGCAGCCACAGACTAGCGGAGCGTTACGAGCAGTACTTC. It translates to CASSHRLAERYEQYF.

The V gene is TRBV7-2, the J gene TRBJ1-2; TRBD1 matches 9 bases. V was pared by 4 bases and J by 8 bases, with 8 bases of the junction left unmatched. CDR3 length: 14 residues. Germline lookup yields CDR1 SGHTA and CDR2 FQGNSA. The CDR3 DNA follows: TGTGCCAGCAGCTCGGCACAGGGGGCTGGGGGCTACACCTTC. This codes for CASSSAQGAGGYTF.

The CDR3 coding sequence is TGTGCCAGCTCATCAGGCCCCCGGGGGAACTATGGCTACACCTTC. It translates to CASSSGPRGNYGYTF. The chain couples TRBV18 to TRBJ1-2, with a weak D call TRBD1 (5 bases). The CDR3 covers 15 residues. Trimming shortened V by 5 bases and J by 2 bases, and 15 bases separated the two germline ends. Looked up from germline, CDR1 is KGHSH and CDR2 is LQKENI. The variable domain in full, with the rest retrieved from reference TRBV18 and TRBJ1-2, is NAGVMQNPRHLVRRRGQEARLRCSPMKGHSHVYWYRQLPEEGLKFMVYLQKENIIDESGMPKERFSAEFPKEGPSILRIQQVVRGDSAAYFCASSSGPRGNYGYTFGSGTRLTVV.

The chain uses TRBV27 and TRBJ1-1; D might be TRBD1 (5 bases). The germline CDR1 and CDR2 sequences are MNHEY and SMNVEV (reference sequence). The length of the CDR3 is 12 residues. Trimming pared 5 bases from V and 6 bases from J, leaving 10 bases between. In DNA form, the CDR3 reads TGTGCCAGCAGTCTCCCAGGGCCTGAAGCTTTCTTT. Protein: CASSLPGPEAFF.

V gene TRBV5-1 combines with J gene TRBJ2-7; 11 nucleotides agree with TRBD2. This CDR3 has 16 amino acids. The germline V gene has CDR1 SGHRS and CDR2 YFSETQ. J lost 2 bases, V lost 2 bases, and 6 bases had no gene match. In DNA form, the CDR3 reads TGCGCCAGCAGCTTTCTAGCGGGAGGAGAGGCCTACGAGCAGTACTTC. Its protein product is CASSFLAGGEAYEQYF.

This clone was seen a single time. V usage is TRBV25-1 and J usage is TRBJ1-2, with 8 bases that match TRBD1. Trimming at V came to 8 bases and at J to 4 bases, leaving 3 bases not matched to a gene. The germline V gene has CDR1 MGHDK and CDR2 SYGVNS. The CDR3 contains 12 residues. The CDR3 loop is CASRTGTYGYTF. The CDR3 region has the DNA TGTGCCAGCCGGACAGGGACCTATGGCTACACCTTC.

V and J are TRBV14 and TRBJ2-1; 8 bases map to TRBD2. With 5 bases clipped from V and 7 bases from J, the junction kept 13 bases outside the gene matches. This CDR3 region has 16 residues. Germline CDR1 SGHDN, CDR2 FVKESK. Here the CDR3 reads CASSSLGSGSGNEQFF. The CDR3, as DNA: TGTGCCAGCAGCTCCCTGGGAAGCGGGAGTGGGAATGAGCAGTTCTTC.

The chain joins TRBV18 to TRBJ2-2; TRBD2 might be the D (5 bases). The germline V gene has CDR1 KGHSH and CDR2 LQKENI. V lost 4 bases and J lost 6, with 15 bases in between. The CDR3 contains 15 residues. For the CDR3, the DNA is TGTGCCAGCTCACGCGATCAAGGGAGAGCCGGGGAGCTGTTTTTT. This gives the protein CASSRDQGRAGELFF.